Below are 26 T cell receptor beta chains sequenced from a single sample in a study of blood T cell repertoires in COVID-19. TCRdb keeps only in-frame clones here, not all; method: immunoSEQ multiplex PCR. Among 150,000 to 200,000 clones listed, approximately 83% were seen once. What was sequenced was PBMCs or T cells enriched from blood (not recorded which). The receptors shown here come from a man aged 40-55 years who had recovered from COVID-19.

The chain carries TRBV2 and TRBJ1-2, with D maybe TRBD1 (6 bases). This CDR3 is built from 14 residues. Germline V lookup: CDR1 SNHLY, CDR2 FYNNEI. The V end lost 7 bases, the J end lost 5 bases, and 17 bases lay between the germline ends. CDR3 amino acids: CASILDSTSYGYTF. CDR3 nucleotides: TGTGCCAGCATCTTGGACAGTACAAGTTATGGCTACACCTTC.

The chain recombines TRBV19 with TRBJ1-1; TRBD1 matches at 8 bases. Germline V lookup: CDR1 LNHDA, CDR2 SQIVND (reference sequence). The trim removed 5 bases at V and 4 bases at J, leaving 6 bases unmatched. This CDR3 contains 14 residues. CDR3 in DNA: TGTGCCAGTAGTGCAGACAGGGGTAGCACTGAAGCTTTCTTT. This translates into CASSADRGSTEAFF.

The CDR3 sequence is CASSFTGEVSSYNEQFF. The DNA of the CDR3 is TGTGCCAGCAGCTTTACAGGGGAGGTAAGCTCCTACAATGAGCAGTTCTTC. V gene TRBV5-6 combines with J gene TRBJ2-1; D is perhaps TRBD1 (7 bases). The CDR3 loop spans 17 amino acids. V was shortened by 2 bases and J by 0 bases, with 15 bases between the two germline ends. In germline, CDR1 is SGHDT, CDR2 YYEEEE.

The chain combines TRBV9 with TRBJ1-3; D is ambiguous. V was shortened by 4 bases and J by 0 bases, with 11 bases between the two germline ends. Per the germline V gene, CDR1 is SGDLS and CDR2 is YYNGEE. The CDR3 loop spans 15 amino acids. The CDR3 bases are TGTGCCAGCAGCCCTCGACTCGTCTCTGGAAACACCATATATTTT. It translates to CASSPRLVSGNTIYF. Looking up the rest from reference TRBV9 and TRBJ1-3 gives the full variable domain: DSGVTQTPKHLITATGQRVTLRCSPRSGDLSVYWYQQSLDQGLQFLIQYYNGEERAKGNILERFSAQQFPDLHSELNLSSLELGDSALYFCASSPRLVSGNTIYFGEGSWLTVV.

This chain joins TRBV9 and TRBJ1-2; a weak D match, TRBD1 (5 bases). V dropped 7 bases and J dropped 2 bases, with 12 bases sitting between them. This CDR3 comprises 13 residues. Germline CDR1 and CDR2: SGDLS and YYNGEE. CDR3 amino acids: CASSGGNNYGYTF. CDR3 sequence (DNA): TGTGCCAGCTCGGGGGGAAACAACTATGGCTACACCTTC.

The genes are TRBV2 and TRBJ2-5; tentatively, D is TRBD2 (6 bases). V shed 6 bases and J shed 4 bases, with 21 bases lying between them. Germline V gene lookup returns CDR1 SNHLY and CDR2 FYNNEI. The CDR3 length is 16 residues. CDR3 in amino acids: CASRTPSPGVGETQYF. In nucleotides, the CDR3 is TGTGCCAGCAGAACACCTTCGCCGGGGGTTGGAGAGACCCAGTACTTC.

V is TRBV30 and J is TRBJ1-3, with a tentative D call TRBD1 (5 bases). Trimming removed 0 bases from V and 3 bases from J, with 15 bases in between. The CDR3 length is 16 residues. Germline V CDR1 and CDR2: GTSNPN, SVGIG (reference sequence). CDR3 DNA sequence: TGTGCCTGGAGTGTGTGGGGCAGTACTAATGGAAACACCATATATTTT. As protein: CAWSVWGSTNGNTIYF.

This clone was counted between two and nine times. J is TRBJ2-6 and V is TRBV27; D uncertain. Per the germline V gene, CDR1 is MNHEY and CDR2 is SMNVEV (reference sequence). The CDR3 length is 15 residues. V was cut by 8 bases and J by 0 bases, with 11 bases left in between. The DNA for the CDR3 is TGTGCCAGCGGCTCCGAGGCCTCTGGGGCCAACGTCCTGACTTTC. It is translated as CASGSEASGANVLTF.

In its sample, this clone was seen a few times. The chain is built from TRBV6-1 and TRBJ1-2, with D possibly being TRBD1 (5 bases). The CDR3 consists of 16 residues. The germline V and J ends were trimmed by 4 bases and 0 bases, with 15 bases remaining between them. Germline loops: CDR1 MNHNS, CDR2 SASEGT. This CDR3 is CASSAHTGDPNYGYTF. In nucleotides, the CDR3 is TGTGCCAGCAGTGCACACACGGGGGACCCTAACTATGGCTACACCTTC.

This clone was seen many times. The chain employs TRBV5-4 and TRBJ1-1; 9 bases agree with TRBD1. V shed 0 bases, J shed 8 bases, and the junction held 2 bases outside the gene matches. From germline, CDR1 is SGHNT and CDR2 YYREEE (reference sequence). The CDR3 consists of 13 residues. The DNA for the CDR3 is TGTGCCAGCAGCTTGGGGGGGACAGGGGAAGCTTTCTTT. Translated, it gives CASSLGGTGEAFF.

The J gene is TRBJ2-1, the V gene TRBV5-1, with TRBD1 as a possible D gene (6 bases). The ends were cut back, 6 bases at V and 2 bases at J, with 18 bases in the middle. Germline V gives CDR1 SGHRS, CDR2 YFSETQ. The CDR3 is made up of 16 amino acids. The CDR3 loop is CASTWGRLVPYNEQFF. The CDR3 region has the DNA TGCGCCAGCACTTGGGGGCGTTTGGTCCCCTACAATGAGCAGTTCTTC.

Regarding this clone: The sample carries other DNA sequences with the same CDR3. The chain uses TRBV5-1 and TRBJ1-1, with a possible D match to TRBD1 (5 bases). CDR3 length equals 14 residues. The V end was cut by 7 bases, the J end by 0 bases, with 13 bases between. CDR1 and CDR2 from the germline V gene are SGHRS and YFSETQ. The CDR3 DNA sequence: TGCGCCAGCTCCCCGGGGGGGTTGAACACTGAAGCTTTCTTT. Residues: CASSPGGLNTEAFF. Supplemented by reference TRBV5-1 and TRBJ1-1, the full variable domain reads KAGVTQTPRYLIKTRGQQVTLSCSPISGHRSVSWYQQTPGQGLQFLFEYFSETQRNKGNFPGRFSGRQFSNSRSEMNVSTLELGDSALYLCASSPGGLNTEAFFGQGTRLTVV.

V is TRBV5-6 and J is TRBJ1-2, with unresolved D. Germline-derived CDR1 and CDR2 are SGHDT and YYEEEE. V was clipped by 0 bases and J by 3 bases, with 9 bases between them. The CDR3 totals 14 residues. CDR3 DNA: TGTGCCAGCAGCTTGGATCCTCTAGACTATGGCTACACCTTC. Encoded protein: CASSLDPLDYGYTF.

This chain uses TRBV6-5 with TRBJ1-2; TRBD1 matches at 7 bases. The CDR3 loop spans 14 amino acids. In germline, CDR1 is MNHEY, CDR2 SVGAGI. V shed 8 bases, J shed 3 bases, and the junction held 9 bases outside the gene matches. The CDR3 DNA is TGTGCCAGCCATAGGGGGCCCCAGGACTATGGCTACACCTTC. It yields the protein CASHRGPQDYGYTF.

The chain employs TRBV7-2 and TRBJ1-6; D is possibly TRBD1 (5 bases). The V end was cut by 0 bases, the J end by 4 bases, with 25 bases between. Looked up from germline, CDR1 is SGHTA and CDR2 is FQGNSA. The CDR3 has 21 amino acids. CDR3 in amino acids: CASSLALRGAQRPTYNSPLHF. The CDR3 DNA sequence: TGTGCCAGCAGCTTAGCCTTGCGCGGGGCCCAAAGGCCCACTTATAATTCACCCCTCCACTTT.

This chain links TRBV12-3 or TRBV12-4 with TRBJ2-2; no definite D call. This CDR3 is built from 12 residues. V lost 6 bases and J lost 7, with 9 bases in between. CDR3 residues: CASSWPIGELFF. In DNA form, the CDR3 reads TGTGCCAGCAGCTGGCCAATCGGGGAGCTGTTTTTT.

The chain links TRBV24-1 to TRBJ1-4, with D possibly TRBD1 on 6 matching bases. This CDR3 has 17 residues. Per the germline V gene, CDR1 is KGHDR and CDR2 is SFDVKD. V lost 7 bases to trimming and J lost 0 bases, with 17 bases between them. The CDR3 nucleotides read TGTGCCACCAGGACCGGGACACTTAACGCAACTAATGAAAAACTGTTTTTT. Translated, it gives CATRTGTLNATNEKLFF.

This chain joins TRBV28 and TRBJ1-2; D gene uncertain. CDR3 length: 13 amino acids. V was clipped by 5 bases and J by 9 bases, with 16 bases between them. Per germline, CDR1 MDHEN and CDR2 SYDVKM. CDR3 region: CASSPQTLPRYTF. For the CDR3, the DNA is TGTGCCAGCAGTCCACAGACCCTCCCGCGCTACACCTTC.

In its sample, this clone was seen once. This sequence joins TRBV5-5 and TRBJ2-3, with TRBD2 as a possible D gene (5 bases). This CDR3 is built from 14 residues. Germline CDR1 is SGHKS and CDR2 is YYEKEE (reference sequence). V lost 2 bases to trimming and J lost 1 base, with 8 bases between them. The CDR3 DNA is TGTGCCAGCAGCTTCGAGCGGCGCACAGATACGCAGTATTTT. It codes for CASSFERRTDTQYF.

To note about this clone: A read error may account for a junction end that differs from germline. Other DNA sequences in this specimen translate into the identical CDR3. V usage is TRBV28 and J usage is TRBJ1-1; D uncertain. Per the germline V gene, CDR1 is MDHEN and CDR2 is SYDVKM. This CDR3 is 15 amino acids long. CDR3 sequence (DNA): TGTGCTAGCAGTTACCCTAGACTGAGGAACACTGAAGCTTTCTTT. Residues: CASSYPRLRNTEAFF.

V is TRBV4-3 and J is TRBJ2-3, with D unclear. V lost 6 bases to trimming and J lost 1 base, with 23 bases between them. This CDR3 is 18 amino acids long. Per germline, CDR1 LGHNA and CDR2 YSLEER. CDR3 in amino acids: CASRPVTRIKAGTDTQYF. The DNA of the CDR3 is TGCGCCAGCAGACCAGTTACCCGTATAAAGGCGGGCACAGATACGCAGTATTTT.

V and J are TRBV28 and TRBJ2-1; D might be TRBD2 (5 bases). The CDR3 covers 12 residues. Germline V gene lookup returns CDR1 MDHEN and CDR2 SYDVKM. Trimming left V 3 bases short and J 6 bases short, with 6 bases between. The CDR3 DNA reads TGTGCCAGCAGTTTGAGGGTCAATGAGCAGTTCTTC. It yields the protein CASSLRVNEQFF.

The genes are TRBV4-1 and TRBJ1-4, with a weak D call TRBD1 (6 bases). There are 14 residues in the CDR3. CDR1 is MGHRA and CDR2 is YSYEKL in the germline V gene. The germline V and J ends were trimmed by 4 bases and 7 bases, with 13 bases remaining between them. The CDR3 protein is CASSPGERFEKLFF. Written as DNA, the CDR3 is TGCGCCAGCAGCCCAGGGGAGAGGTTTGAAAAACTGTTTTTT.

This clone was observed a single time. The rearrangement uses TRBV5-4 and TRBJ1-2; TRBD1 agrees at 8 bases. This CDR3 comprises 14 residues. V gave up 1 base and J gave up 2 bases; unmatched junction bases: 1. Germline loops: CDR1 SGHNT, CDR2 YYREEE (reference sequence). Written as DNA, the CDR3 is TGTGCCAGCAGCTTGTACAGGGGGAACTATGGCTACACCTTC. The encoded protein is CASSLYRGNYGYTF.

This sequence joins TRBV2 and TRBJ1-5; D unclear. The CDR3 spans 14 residues. Per the germline V gene, CDR1 is SNHLY and CDR2 is FYNNEI. Trimming removed 4 bases at V and 5 bases at J, with 12 bases between. This CDR3 is CASSARREDQPQHF. In DNA, the CDR3 is TGTGCCAGCAGTGCACGGAGGGAAGATCAGCCCCAGCATTTT. The complete variable domain, with remaining parts taken from reference TRBV2 and TRBJ1-5, reads EPEVTQTPSHQVTQMGQEVILRCVPISNHLYFYWYRQILGQKVEFLVSFYNNEISEKSEIFDDQFSVERPDGSNFTLKIRSTKLEDSAMYFCASSARREDQPQHFGDGTRLSIL.

The chain links TRBV3-1 (or the pseudogene TRBV3-2) to TRBJ1-1, with TRBD1 matching over 8 bases. J gave up 5 bases and V 0 bases, and 8 bases lay outside the gene matches. The CDR3 totals 16 residues. Looked up from germline, CDR1 is LGHDT and CDR2 is YNNKEL (reference sequence). The CDR3 DNA reads as TGTGCCAGCAGCCAAGATCCAGGGGGCGCACGGACTGAAGCTTTCTTT. Its translation is CASSQDPGGARTEAFF.